Listed below are T cell receptor beta chains from one sample, sequenced in a study of blood T cell repertoires in COVID-19. Using immunoSEQ multiplex PCR, the repertoire was profiled, and TCRdb retains in-frame clones only, with some absent. The sample lists 69,000 or so clones, around 80% occurring once. What was sequenced was peripheral blood. The receptors were sampled from a man aged 45-65 years with COVID-19, enrolled during active disease. Both conserved end residues are part of each CDR3. D genes are given only for firm matches.

j_call d_call v_call cdr3_aa
TRBJ1-4 . TRBV30 CACSFSEKLFF
TRBJ1-1 . TRBV15 CATSREDYGTEAFF
TRBJ2-2 . TRBV5-4 CASSLDLTGELFF
TRBJ2-3 . TRBV13 CASSFVQQADTQYF
TRBJ2-3 TRBD1 TRBV7-9 CASSRTGVDTQYF
TRBJ1-6 . TRBV9 CASSPGKVSPLHF
TRBJ1-4 . TRBV18 CASSRLDGRAATNEKLFF
TRBJ1-4 . TRBV7-9 CASSRGWGTSTEKLFF
TRBJ2-2 TRBD1 TRBV30 CASLNRDRATGELFF
TRBJ1-4 TRBD1 TRBV4-1 CASSSFTGVEKLFF
TRBJ2-5 TRBD1 TRBV4-1 CASSQGQGMVAQYF
TRBJ1-1 . TRBV10-1 CASKFDTSGNTEAFF
TRBJ2-7 TRBD1 TRBV2 CASRQDRAAAGHEQYF
TRBJ1-6 . TRBV28 CASNRRGAGNSPLHF
TRBJ1-5 TRBD1 TRBV9 CASSVGQHSNQPQHF
TRBJ2-7 TRBD1 TRBV4-1 CASSPETGMYEQYF
TRBJ1-5 . TRBV30 CAWSRAGNQPQHF
TRBJ2-7 . TRBV27 CASRRMGRGYEQYF
TRBJ2-1 TRBD2 TRBV20-1 CSASNLAGGSEQFF
TRBJ1-2 TRBD1 TRBV9 CASSVEEGANYGYTF
TRBJ2-7 . TRBV7-9 CASSQGGASYEQYF
TRBJ2-7 TRBD1 TRBV5-1 CASSLSGQGKGEQYF
TRBJ2-2 . TRBV7-6 CASSLVGGGTGELFF
TRBJ2-3 TRBD2 TRBV11-2 CASSSLKKPSGGAGTQYF
TRBJ2-7 . TRBV19 CASSITGTQNSYEQYF
TRBJ2-1 TRBD1 TRBV7-9 CASSLGQGLGEQFF
TRBJ2-3 . TRBV3-1/TRBV3-2 CASSRLTDTQYF
TRBJ1-2 . TRBV7-9 CASSPGGPHYGYTF
TRBJ1-1 TRBD1 TRBV6-5 CASSITGVRNTEAFF
TRBJ2-7 . TRBV6-5 CASSRPGFYEQYF
TRBJ1-2 . TRBV10-2 CASSGGDGYTF
TRBJ2-1 . TRBV11-1 CASSLARSYNEQFF
TRBJ2-7 . TRBV7-2 CAAGTYEQYF